Listed below are T cell receptor beta chains from one sample, sequenced in a study of T cells in Graves' hyperthyroidism and ophthalmopathy. TCRdb re-called the multiplex PCR reads through MiXCR, storing one row per CDR3 protein. The repertoire holds hundreds of thousands of distinct CDR3 sequences, with around 16% as singletons. Material for sequencing was blood. The receptors shown here come from a woman in her 30s with Graves' hyperthyroidism. CDR3s include the opening cysteine and the closing phenylalanine or tryptophan. D genes are given only for firm matches. Clone size is given for some rows only: seen once, a few or many times, or a class if the clone is expanded.

D	V	J	size	CDR3	DNA
.	TRBV7-2	TRBJ1-2	.	CASSLNREGYTF	TGTGCCAGCAGCTTGAACAGGGAAGGCTACACCTTC
TRBD2	TRBV12-3/TRBV12-4	TRBJ2-3	many	CASSLAGVSTDTQYF	TGTGCCAGCAGTCTAGCGGGAGTATCTACAGATACGCAGTATTTT
.	TRBV11-2	TRBJ2-7	many	CASSSGTLEQYF	TGTGCCAGCAGCTCCGGGACCCTCGAGCAGTACTTC
.	TRBV4-1	TRBJ2-5	.	CASSQVVYKETQYF	TGCGCCAGCAGCCAAGTGGTGTACAAAGAGACCCAGTACTTC
.	TRBV7-9	TRBJ2-1	many	CASSYANEEQFF	TGTGCCAGCAGCTATGCGAATGAAGAGCAGTTCTTC
.	TRBV7-2	TRBJ2-7	many	CASSFRGSDEQYF	TGTGCCAGCAGCTTTCGGGGGTCCGACGAGCAGTACTTC
.	TRBV13	TRBJ2-2	few	CASSLTRSNTGELFF	TGTGCCAGCAGCTTGACTAGATCGAACACCGGGGAGCTGTTTTTT
TRBD2	TRBV24-1	TRBJ2-1	.	CATRAGDNEQFF	TGTGCCACCAGGGCGGGGGACAATGAGCAGTTCTTC
.	TRBV19	TRBJ1-5	.	CASSHGQLQPQHF	TGTGCCAGTAGCCACGGACAGCTACAGCCCCAGCATTTT
TRBD1	TRBV7-2	TRBJ1-6	many	CASSLRDRKVTPLHF	TGTGCCAGCAGCTTAAGGGACAGGAAGGTTACACCCCTCCACTTT
TRBD1	TRBV7-2	TRBJ2-7	.	CASSLGGQGNYEQYF	TGTGCCAGCAGCTTAGGGGGACAGGGTAACTACGAGCAGTACTTC
.	TRBV4-1	TRBJ2-7	few	CASSRGTPLFFGEQYF	TGCGCCAGCAGCCGCGGGACTCCGCTATTCTTTGGCGAGCAGTACTTC
TRBD2	TRBV5-4	TRBJ2-2	.	CASSLGLAGESGELFF	TGTGCCAGCAGCTTAGGACTAGCGGGAGAATCCGGGGAGCTGTTTTTT
TRBD1	TRBV2	TRBJ1-1	many	CASSEQGGVTEAFF	TGTGCCAGCAGTGAACAGGGGGGTGTCACTGAAGCTTTCTTT
.	TRBV27	TRBJ2-3	.	CASKRRLTDTQYF	TGTGCCAGCAAGCGGAGGCTCACAGATACGCAGTATTTT
.	TRBV30	TRBJ1-5	few	CAWSVGQSNQPQHF	TGTGCCTGGAGTGTTGGACAGTCAAATCAGCCCCAGCATTTT
TRBD2	TRBV20-1	TRBJ2-7	many	CSASSGSRRDEQYF	TGCAGTGCTAGTAGCGGGAGCCGGCGAGACGAGCAGTACTTC
.	TRBV5-8	TRBJ2-1	few	CASSFPGSGYEQFF	TGTGCCAGCAGCTTCCCAGGTTCAGGTTATGAGCAGTTCTTC
TRBD1	TRBV27	TRBJ1-6	.	CASRTGTGFSPLHF	TGTGCCAGCAGGACCGGGACAGGGTTTTCACCCCTCCACTTT
.	TRBV6-1	TRBJ2-1	many	CASSGLRDSHTDEQFF	TGTGCCAGCAGTGGACTCCGGGACTCACACACCGATGAGCAGTTCTTC
.	TRBV6-1	TRBJ2-4	few	CASSEAFAPAKNIQYF	TGTGCCAGCAGTGAAGCGTTTGCCCCAGCCAAAAACATTCAGTACTTC
.	TRBV7-2	TRBJ1-6	few	CASSPPAGASYNSPLHF	TGTGCCAGCAGCCCGCCAGCAGGGGCCAGCTATAATTCACCCCTCCACTTT
TRBD1	TRBV12-5	TRBJ1-2	.	CASGLTGQGGFRGYTF	TGTGCTAGTGGTTTAACCGGACAGGGAGGATTTAGGGGCTACACCTTC
.	TRBV9	TRBJ2-7	.	CASSPRPPEGSEQYF	TGTGCCAGCAGCCCGCGGCCCCCGGAGGGTAGCGAGCAGTACTTC
.	TRBV7-2	TRBJ2-7	many	CASSAYPGPETYEQYF	TGTGCCAGCAGCGCATACCCGGGACCTGAGACCTACGAGCAGTACTTC
.	TRBV2	TRBJ1-1	few	CASRNGKAFF	TGTGCCAGCAGAAACGGAAAAGCTTTCTTT
TRBD2	TRBV9	TRBJ2-7	.	CASSASGAFTYEQYF	TGTGCCAGCAGCGCTAGCGGAGCGTTTACCTACGAGCAGTACTTC
.	TRBV4-3	TRBJ2-7	.	CASSQAPGAANEQYF	TGCGCCAGCAGCCAAGCCCCGGGGGCGGCAAACGAGCAGTACTTC
.	TRBV2	TRBJ2-4	many	CASSEGLIAKNIQYF	TGTGCCAGCAGTGAAGGTCTGATAGCCAAAAACATTCAGTACTTC
TRBD1	TRBV6-5	TRBJ1-5	.	CASSYSGQGASQPQHF	TGTGCCAGCAGTTACTCCGGACAGGGGGCTAGTCAGCCCCAGCATTTT
TRBD2	TRBV6-1	TRBJ2-7	few	CASRDSGRGYEQYF	TGTGCCAGCAGGGATAGCGGGAGAGGTTACGAGCAGTACTTC
TRBD1	TRBV6-1	TRBJ2-4	many	CASSDRGLAKNIQYF	TGTGCCAGCAGCGACAGGGGCTTAGCCAAAAACATTCAGTACTTC
TRBD2	TRBV7-9	TRBJ2-4	.	CASSPRLAGGPKNIQYF	TGTGCCAGCAGCCCCCGACTAGCGGGAGGGCCTAAAAACATTCAGTACTTC
TRBD2	TRBV28	TRBJ2-5	many	CASSLSLGVGGEETQYF	TGTGCCAGCAGTTTGTCTTTAGGGGTGGGAGGGGAAGAGACCCAGTACTTC
.	TRBV7-9	TRBJ2-7	many	CASSLYSSGSEQYF	TGTGCCAGCAGCTTGTATTCCTCTGGGAGCGAGCAGTACTTC
.	TRBV27	TRBJ2-3	many	CASRRGRSTDTQYF	TGTGCCAGCAGAAGAGGCCGGAGCACAGATACGCAGTATTTT
.	TRBV6-6	TRBJ2-3	many	CASSYGLAGTDTQYF	TGTGCCAGCAGTTACGGCCTAGCAGGCACAGATACGCAGTATTTT
TRBD1	TRBV11-2	TRBJ2-2	few	CASSPTGGSTGELFF	TGTGCCAGCAGCCCCACAGGGGGATCGACCGGGGAGCTGTTTTTT
TRBD2	TRBV19	TRBJ2-7	.	CASKGNLAGDYEQYF	TGTGCCAGTAAAGGGAATCTAGCGGGAGACTACGAGCAGTACTTC
TRBD2	TRBV11-2	TRBJ2-7	few	CASSLDALAGGEQYF	TGTGCCAGCAGCTTAGATGCACTAGCGGGAGGCGAGCAGTACTTC